Included here is one TCR beta chain sequence, with context. The data were obtained in a study of blood T cell repertoires in COVID-19. Study information: Collection of acute and convalescent COVID-19 samples took place in the United States, Italy and Spain. PBMCs, B-cell-depleted T cells, or T cells were the source of the cDNA or gDNA that made up the material.

In the original analysis: Amplification from reference gene primers served as the basis for estimated nucleated cell counts. Sequencing was performed with immunoSEQ multiplex PCR; in TCRdb, only in-frame clones are kept and a portion is missing. D and trimming come from the DNA, and the V and J calls and clone size come from that table. The sample carries about 210,000 clones, roughly nine tenths recorded once. The junction had 5 bases not matched to a gene; V was cut back by 4 bases and J by 2 bases. CDR1 is GTSNPN, CDR2 SVGIG, per germline (reference sequence). There are 14 residues in the CDR3. This receptor was taken from a man younger than 40 with acute or convalescent COVID-19. The sequenced sample was peripheral blood. This rearrangement joins TRBV30 to TRBJ1-2, with 9 bases lining up with TRBD1. The CDR3 loop reads CAWIQGQGNYGYTF. CDR3 sequence (DNA): TGTGCCTGGATCCAAGGACAGGGGAACTATGGCTACACCTTC. The full variable domain, its missing parts supplied by reference TRBV30 and TRBJ1-2, is SQTIHQWPATLVQPVGSPLSLECTVEGTSNPNLYWYRQAAGRGLQLLFYSVGIGQISSEVPQNLSASRPQDRQFILSSKKLLLSDSGFYLCAWIQGQGNYGYTFGSGTRLTVV.